This T cell receptor (beta chain) was recovered during a study of T cells in Graves' hyperthyroidism and ophthalmopathy. This clonotype was found a few times. There were TCR beta CDR3 regions amplified from RNA transcripts. The primer set for the first-round RT-PCR of the TCR CDR3 was HTBI. In TCRdb, the multiplex PCR reads were re-called with MiXCR into one record per CDR3 protein. The sample shows approximately 430,000 distinct CDR3 sequences, 15% to 18% of them seen only once. CDR1 SGHNT and CDR2 YYREEE come from the germline V gene (reference sequence). Trimming pared 0 bases from V and 0 bases from J, leaving 7 bases between. The CDR3 sequence is 14 residues long.

V gene TRBV5-4 combines with J gene TRBJ2-7; no firm D call. The TCR was taken from a young woman with Graves' hyperthyroidism. Sample: blood. CDR3 protein: CASSLAGLSYEQYF. For the CDR3, the DNA is TGTGCCAGCAGCTTGGCTGGTCTCTCCTACGAGCAGTACTTC.